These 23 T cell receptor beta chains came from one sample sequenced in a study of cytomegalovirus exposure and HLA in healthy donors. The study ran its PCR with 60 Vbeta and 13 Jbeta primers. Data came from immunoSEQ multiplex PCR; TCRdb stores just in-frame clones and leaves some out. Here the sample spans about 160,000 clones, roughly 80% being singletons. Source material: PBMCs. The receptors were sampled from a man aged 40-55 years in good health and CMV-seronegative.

CDR3 region: CASRKSGGAETQYF. The CDR3 bases are TGTGCCAGCAGGAAAAGCGGGGGGGCAGAGACCCAGTACTTC. The rearrangement uses TRBV6-5 and TRBJ2-5, with TRBD2 matching 10 bases. Losses at the gene ends were 6 bases for V and 4 bases for J; bases not matched to a gene: 5. CDR3 length: 14 amino acids. Germline CDR1 is MNHEY and CDR2 is SVGAGI.

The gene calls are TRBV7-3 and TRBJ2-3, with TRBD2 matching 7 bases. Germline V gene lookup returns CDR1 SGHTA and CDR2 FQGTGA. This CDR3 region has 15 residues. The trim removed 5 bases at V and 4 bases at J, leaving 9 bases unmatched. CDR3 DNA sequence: TGTGCCAGCAGCACAGAGCGGGGACGCGCAGATACGCAGTATTTT. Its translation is CASSTERGRADTQYF.

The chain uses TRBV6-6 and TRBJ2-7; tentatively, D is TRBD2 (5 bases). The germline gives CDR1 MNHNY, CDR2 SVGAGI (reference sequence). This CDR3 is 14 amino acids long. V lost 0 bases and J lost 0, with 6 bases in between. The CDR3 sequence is CASSYSRDSYEQYF. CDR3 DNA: TGTGCCAGCAGTTACTCGAGGGACTCCTACGAGCAGTACTTC.

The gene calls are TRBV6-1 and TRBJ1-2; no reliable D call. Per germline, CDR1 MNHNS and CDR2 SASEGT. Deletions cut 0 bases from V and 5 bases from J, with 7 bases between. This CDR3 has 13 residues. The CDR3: CASSEARGYGYTF. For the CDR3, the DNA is TGTGCCAGCAGTGAAGCGCGCGGATATGGCTACACCTTC.

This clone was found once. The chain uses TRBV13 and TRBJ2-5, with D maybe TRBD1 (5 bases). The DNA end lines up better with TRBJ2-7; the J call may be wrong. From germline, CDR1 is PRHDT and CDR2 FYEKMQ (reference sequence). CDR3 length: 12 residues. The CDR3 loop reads CASSQRGNEQYF. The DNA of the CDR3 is TGTGCCAGCAGCCAAAGGGGAAACGAGCAGTACTTC.

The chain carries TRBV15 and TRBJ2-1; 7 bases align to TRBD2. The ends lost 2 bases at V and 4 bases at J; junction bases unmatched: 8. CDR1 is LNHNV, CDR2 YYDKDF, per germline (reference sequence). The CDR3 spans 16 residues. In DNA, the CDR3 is TGTGCCACCAGCAGATATACAAGCGGGGCATACAATGAGCAGTTCTTC. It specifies CATSRYTSGAYNEQFF.

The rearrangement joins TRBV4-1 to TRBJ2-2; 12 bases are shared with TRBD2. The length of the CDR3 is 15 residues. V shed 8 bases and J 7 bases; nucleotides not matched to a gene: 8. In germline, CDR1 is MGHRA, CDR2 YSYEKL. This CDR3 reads CASRSSGGAIGELFF. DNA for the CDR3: TGCGCCAGCCGATCTAGCGGGGGGGCGATCGGGGAGCTGTTTTTT.

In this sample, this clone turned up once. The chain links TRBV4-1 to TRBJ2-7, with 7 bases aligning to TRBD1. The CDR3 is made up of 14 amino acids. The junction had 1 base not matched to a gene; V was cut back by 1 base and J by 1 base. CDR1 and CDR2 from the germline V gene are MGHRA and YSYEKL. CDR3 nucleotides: TGCGCCAGCAGCCAAGCGGGACAGTCCTACGAGCAGTACTTC. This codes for CASSQAGQSYEQYF.

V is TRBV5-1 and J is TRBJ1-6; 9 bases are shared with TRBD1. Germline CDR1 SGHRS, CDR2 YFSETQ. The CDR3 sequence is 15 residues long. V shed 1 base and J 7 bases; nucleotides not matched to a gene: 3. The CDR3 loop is CASSLSQGANSPLHF. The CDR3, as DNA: TGCGCCAGCAGCTTGTCACAGGGGGCGAATTCACCCCTCCACTTT.

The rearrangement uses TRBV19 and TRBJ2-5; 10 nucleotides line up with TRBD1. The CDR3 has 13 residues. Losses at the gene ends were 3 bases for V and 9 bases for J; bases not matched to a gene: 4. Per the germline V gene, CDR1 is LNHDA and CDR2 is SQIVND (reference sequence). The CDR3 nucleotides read TGTGCCAGTAGTATCCGGGACAGGGGTTCCCAGTACTTC. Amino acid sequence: CASSIRDRGSQYF.

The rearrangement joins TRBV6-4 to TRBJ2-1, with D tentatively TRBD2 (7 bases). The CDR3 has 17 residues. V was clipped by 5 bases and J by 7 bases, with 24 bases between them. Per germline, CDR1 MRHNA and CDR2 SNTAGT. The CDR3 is CASSTNTLGGERNEQFF. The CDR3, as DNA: TGTGCCAGCAGTACCAATACCCTAGGGGGGGAACGTAATGAGCAGTTCTTC.

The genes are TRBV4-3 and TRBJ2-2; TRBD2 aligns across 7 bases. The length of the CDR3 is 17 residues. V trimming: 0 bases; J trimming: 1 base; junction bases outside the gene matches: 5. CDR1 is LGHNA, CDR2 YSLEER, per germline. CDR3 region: CASSQDRGGGNTGELFF. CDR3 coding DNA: TGCGCCAGCAGCCAAGATCGGGGCGGGGGGAACACCGGGGAGCTGTTTTTT.

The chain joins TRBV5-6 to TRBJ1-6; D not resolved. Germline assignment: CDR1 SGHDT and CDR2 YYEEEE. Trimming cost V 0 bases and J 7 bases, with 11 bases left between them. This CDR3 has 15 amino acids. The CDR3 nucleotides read TGTGCCAGCAGCTTGGCCGCGGGGTTGAATTCACCCCTCCACTTT. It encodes CASSLAAGLNSPLHF.

The CDR3 loop is CAIGTGGFYNEQFF. CDR3 in DNA: TGTGCCATCGGGACAGGGGGGTTTTACAATGAGCAGTTCTTC. The V gene is TRBV10-3, the J gene TRBJ2-1, with TRBD1 matching over 11 bases. Looked up from germline, CDR1 is ENHRY and CDR2 is SYGVKD. The CDR3 length is 14 residues. With 8 bases clipped from V and 4 bases from J, the junction kept 4 bases outside the gene matches.

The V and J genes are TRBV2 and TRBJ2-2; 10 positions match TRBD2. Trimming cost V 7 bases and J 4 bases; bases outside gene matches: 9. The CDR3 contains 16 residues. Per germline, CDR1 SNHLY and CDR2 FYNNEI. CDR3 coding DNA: TGTGCCAGCAATGGGGGAGCGGGGGGGACCACCGGGGAGCTGTTTTTT. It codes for CASNGGAGGTTGELFF.

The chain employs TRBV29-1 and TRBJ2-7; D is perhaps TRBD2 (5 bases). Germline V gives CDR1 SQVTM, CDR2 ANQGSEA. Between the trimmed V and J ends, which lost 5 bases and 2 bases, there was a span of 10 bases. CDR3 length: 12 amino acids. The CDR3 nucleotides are TGCAGCGTTCCCGGGATAACCTACGAGCAGTACTTC. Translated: CSVPGITYEQYF.

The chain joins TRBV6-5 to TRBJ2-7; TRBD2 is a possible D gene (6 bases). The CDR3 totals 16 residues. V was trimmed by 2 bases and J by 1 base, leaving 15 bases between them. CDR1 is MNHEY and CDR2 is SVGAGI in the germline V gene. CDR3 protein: CASSYARGATSYEQYF. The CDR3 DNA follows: TGTGCCAGCAGTTACGCTCGCGGGGCCACTTCCTACGAGCAGTACTTC.

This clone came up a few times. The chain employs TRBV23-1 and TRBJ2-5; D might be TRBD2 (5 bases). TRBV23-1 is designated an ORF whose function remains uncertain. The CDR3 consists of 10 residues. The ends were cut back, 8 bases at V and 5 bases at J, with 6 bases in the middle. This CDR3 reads CASRGETQYF. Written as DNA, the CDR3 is TGCGCCAGCCGAGGGGAGACCCAGTACTTC.

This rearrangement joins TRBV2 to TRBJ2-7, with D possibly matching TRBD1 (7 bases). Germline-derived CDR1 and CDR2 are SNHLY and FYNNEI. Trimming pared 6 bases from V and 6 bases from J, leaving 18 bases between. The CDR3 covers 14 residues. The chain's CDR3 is CASRRGAGGSEQYF. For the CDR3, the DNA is TGTGCCAGCAGAAGAGGCGCAGGGGGGAGCGAGCAGTACTTC. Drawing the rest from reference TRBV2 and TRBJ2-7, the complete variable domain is EPEVTQTPSHQVTQMGQEVILRCVPISNHLYFYWYRQILGQKVEFLVSFYNNEISEKSEIFDDQFSVERPDGSNFTLKIRSTKLEDSAMYFCASRRGAGGSEQYFGPGTRLTVT.

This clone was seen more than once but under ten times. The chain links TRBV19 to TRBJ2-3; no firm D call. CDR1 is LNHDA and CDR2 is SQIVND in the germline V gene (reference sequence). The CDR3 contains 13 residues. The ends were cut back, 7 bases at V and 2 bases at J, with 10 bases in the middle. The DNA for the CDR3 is TGTGCCAGTACCTCAGGCTACACAGATACGCAGTATTTT. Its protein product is CASTSGYTDTQYF.

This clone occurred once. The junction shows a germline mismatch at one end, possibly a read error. The CDR3 DNA is TGTGCCAGCGTAGAGTTCGGACATCAGTGGAGCATATGTTTC. It encodes CASVEFGHQWSICF. V gene TRBV6-4 combines with J gene TRBJ2-7, with D tentatively TRBD1 (5 bases). CDR1 and CDR2 (germline): MRHNA, SNTAGT. The CDR3 extends over 14 amino acids.

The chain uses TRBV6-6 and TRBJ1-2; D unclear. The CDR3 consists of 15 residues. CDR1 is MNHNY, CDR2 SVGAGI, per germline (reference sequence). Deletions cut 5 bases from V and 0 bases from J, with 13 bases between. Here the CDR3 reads CASSDEGGPNYGYTF. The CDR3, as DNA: TGTGCCAGCAGTGACGAGGGAGGGCCTAACTATGGCTACACCTTC.

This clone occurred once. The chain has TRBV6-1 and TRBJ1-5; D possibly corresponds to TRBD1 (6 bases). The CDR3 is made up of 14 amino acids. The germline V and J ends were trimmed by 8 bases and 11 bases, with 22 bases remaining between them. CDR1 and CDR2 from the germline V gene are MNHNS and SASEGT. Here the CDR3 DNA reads TGTGCCAGCGGGGGCCGAGGGGGGGGGCTGTCCCAGCATTTT. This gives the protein CASGGRGGGLSQHF.